Shown below are 25 T cell receptor beta chains from a single sample sequenced in a study of response to subunit inactivated influenza vaccine. From the RT-PCR reads, TCRdb called clonotypes with MiXCR, one entry per CDR3 protein. The profile shows around 520,000 distinct CDR3 sequences, 12% of them singletons. The sequences come from PBMCs from blood, collected on the day of vaccination. These receptors were obtained from a man aged 50 to 60 who received an inactivated influenza vaccine.

The chain is built from TRBV7-2 and TRBJ1-1; D is unresolved. With 1 base removed from V and 11 bases from J, the gap between germline ends came to 14 bases. CDR3 length: 13 amino acids. Per the germline V gene, CDR1 is SGHTA and CDR2 is FQGNSA. This chain's CDR3 is CASSLVLTPWAFF. DNA for the CDR3: TGTGCCAGCAGCTTAGTTTTAACCCCCTGGGCTTTCTTT.

J is TRBJ2-7 and V is TRBV5-1, with 7 bases matching TRBD1. The CDR3 is 13 residues long. Germline lookup yields CDR1 SGHRS and CDR2 YFSETQ. The V and J ends lost 0 bases and 6 bases, in that order; junction bases with no gene match: 3. The CDR3 DNA sequence: TGCGCCAGCAGCTTGGAAACAGGGGTCGAGCAGTACTTC. Encoded protein: CASSLETGVEQYF.

In its sample, this clonotype was seen a few times. One end of the junction varies from germline; a read error may be responsible. V usage is TRBV7-2 and J usage is TRBJ2-5; D is tentatively TRBD1 or TRBD2 (6 bases each). Germline V lookup: CDR1 SGHTA, CDR2 FQGNSA. The CDR3 length is 14 residues. The CDR3 region is CASSLGGPRETQYF. In DNA, the CDR3 is TGTGCCAGCAGTTTAGGGGGGCCTCGAGAGACCCAGTACTTC.

This clonotype turned up a few times. The rearrangement joins TRBV6-5 to TRBJ2-3; the match to TRBD1 covers 7 bases. The CDR3 has 16 amino acids. CDR1 MNHEY and CDR2 SVGAGI come from the germline V gene. Trimming removed 4 bases from V and 4 bases from J; junction bases left unmatched: 11. CDR3 DNA: TGTGCCAGCAGTTCCCCACTCGACAGGGCACCAGATACGCAGTATTTT. Translated: CASSSPLDRAPDTQYF.

The chain has TRBV24-1 and TRBJ2-3; D possibly corresponds to TRBD2 (6 bases). With 7 bases removed from V and 1 base from J, the gap between germline ends came to 17 bases. The germline V gene has CDR1 KGHDR and CDR2 SFDVKD. The CDR3 consists of 16 residues. CDR3 nucleotide sequence: TGTGCCACCAGCGGGAGATGGGGATCGGGCACAGATACGCAGTATTTT. Protein sequence: CATSGRWGSGTDTQYF.

This clonotype was counted many times. The rearrangement links TRBV28 to TRBJ2-1; D uncertain. There are 15 residues in the CDR3. Per germline, CDR1 MDHEN and CDR2 SYDVKM. V was clipped by 5 bases and J by 1 base, with 12 bases between them. The CDR3 nucleotides are TGTGCCAGCAGTGGGGATCCATTTTCCTACAATGAGCAGTTCTTC. It translates to CASSGDPFSYNEQFF.

The chain uses TRBV6-1 and TRBJ2-5; D not certain. The CDR3 sequence is 15 residues long. Trimming pared 2 bases from V and 1 base from J, leaving 11 bases between. Germline assignment: CDR1 MNHNS and CDR2 SASEGT. CDR3 nucleotides: TGTGCCAGCAGTGAACTGGACGGAAGCCAAGAGACCCAGTACTTC. Translated: CASSELDGSQETQYF.

A few counts support this clonotype. CDR3 nucleotides: TGTGCCAGCAGTCCGGGACGGACGAACACTGAAGCTTTCTTT. It translates to CASSPGRTNTEAFF. The chain links TRBV12-3 or TRBV12-4 to TRBJ1-1; TRBD1 might be the D (5 bases). V was shortened by 5 bases and J by 1 base, with 11 bases between the two germline ends. This CDR3 comprises 14 residues.

The J gene is TRBJ1-2, the V gene TRBV6-1; a weak D match, TRBD1 (5 bases). This CDR3 is built from 13 residues. Trimming removed 6 bases at V and 7 bases at J, with 15 bases between. Germline V gene sequence: CDR1 MNHNS, CDR2 SASEGT. The CDR3 coding sequence is TGTGCCAGCAGGGAGGGACCGCTCGGTGGCTACACCTTC. Protein product: CASREGPLGGYTF.

The sample holds a few counts of this clonotype. The CDR3, as DNA: TGTGCCAGCAGCCCTTTAGCGGGAGCGACAGATACGCAGTATTTT. Encoded protein: CASSPLAGATDTQYF. This chain links TRBV7-3 with TRBJ2-3, with 9 bases identical to TRBD2. This CDR3 contains 15 residues. The germline V gene encodes CDR1 SGHTA and CDR2 FQGTGA. V gave up 5 bases and J gave up 3 bases; unmatched junction bases: 6.

This clonotype was recorded many times. V usage is TRBV28 and J usage is TRBJ2-7; D unclear. V lost 7 bases, J lost 0 bases, and 13 bases lay in between. Germline V gene lookup returns CDR1 MDHEN and CDR2 SYDVKM. The CDR3 has 14 residues. The CDR3 spells CASKDYLSSYEQYF. CDR3 nucleotides: TGTGCCAGCAAAGATTACCTGAGCTCCTACGAGCAGTACTTC.

In this sample, this clonotype turned up many times. V gene TRBV12-3 or TRBV12-4 combines with J gene TRBJ2-1; weak D call: TRBD1 (6 bases). V was clipped by 5 bases and J by 7 bases, with 12 bases between them. This CDR3 spans 13 amino acids. The CDR3 region has the DNA TGTGCCAGCAGTACCGGGACAAGAAATGAGCAGTTCTTC. It encodes CASSTGTRNEQFF.

This clonotype was seen more than once but under ten times. The chain joins TRBV5-1 to TRBJ2-2; TRBD2 is a possible D gene (5 bases). The CDR3 spans 13 residues. Trimming cost V 5 bases and J 4 bases, with 9 bases left between them. Germline loops: CDR1 SGHRS, CDR2 YFSETQ. CDR3 coding DNA: TGCGCCAGCAGAAGGGAGTTCACCGGGGAGCTGTTTTTT. This sequence encodes CASRREFTGELFF.

This clonotype has just a few counts. The chain carries TRBV6-1 and TRBJ1-2; TRBD1 is a possible D gene (6 bases). Looked up from germline, CDR1 is MNHNS and CDR2 is SASEGT. This CDR3 comprises 13 residues. The V and J ends lost 3 bases and 5 bases respectively, with 10 bases between them. This chain's CDR3 is CASSEGTFYGYTF. CDR3 coding DNA: TGTGCCAGCAGTGAGGGGACATTTTATGGCTACACCTTC.

V usage is TRBV20-1 and J usage is TRBJ2-3; TRBD2 is a possible D gene (6 bases). Trimming cost V 0 bases and J 0 bases, with 16 bases left between them. The CDR3 is 17 residues long. Germline V gene data show CDR1 as DFQATT and CDR2 as SNEGSKA (reference sequence). Written as DNA, the CDR3 is TGCAGTGCTAGAGACCCCCCACTAGCTTCCAGCACAGATACGCAGTATTTT. Protein sequence: CSARDPPLASSTDTQYF.

The rearrangement joins TRBV24-1 to TRBJ2-3; 7 nucleotides agree with TRBD2. V lost 3 bases to trimming and J lost 4 bases; unmatched junction nucleotides: 12. The CDR3 is made up of 17 amino acids. Germline V gives CDR1 KGHDR, CDR2 SFDVKD. This chain's CDR3 is CATSDPNWSGKADTQYF. For the CDR3, the DNA is TGTGCCACCAGTGATCCTAACTGGAGCGGGAAAGCAGATACGCAGTATTTT.

The table lists this clonotype with a few counts. The chain couples TRBV7-9 to TRBJ1-2; possible D gene TRBD1, 6 bases. Germline V CDR1 and CDR2: SEHNR, FQNEAQ (reference sequence). This CDR3 has 14 residues. V was trimmed by 5 bases and J by 4 bases, leaving 14 bases between them. CDR3: CASSDDRYSYGYTF. The CDR3 coding sequence is TGTGCCAGCAGCGATGACAGGTACTCCTATGGCTACACCTTC.

This rearrangement joins TRBV27 to TRBJ2-2; D gene unclear. The CDR3 contains 11 residues. Deletions cut 6 bases from V and 7 bases from J, with 6 bases between. Germline V CDR1 and CDR2: MNHEY, SMNVEV (reference sequence). Here the CDR3 DNA reads TGTGCCAGCAGAAGTATCGGGGAGCTGTTTTTT. Translating gives CASRSIGELFF.

The rearrangement joins TRBV29-1 to TRBJ2-7; D is perhaps TRBD2 (5 bases). CDR1 is SQVTM and CDR2 is ANQGSEA in the germline V gene. The CDR3 consists of 12 residues. The V and J ends lost 4 bases and 1 base respectively, with 8 bases between them. As DNA, the CDR3 is TGCAGCGTTGTACGAGGGTCCTACGAGCAGTACTTC. As protein: CSVVRGSYEQYF.

This clonotype was seen more than once but under ten times. The CDR3 coding sequence is TGTGCCAGCAGCTTAGAATCGGACAGTGAGCAGTACTTC. Amino acids: CASSLESDSEQYF. The gene calls are TRBV7-8 and TRBJ2-7; tentative D call: TRBD1 (6 bases). CDR3 length: 13 amino acids. V was clipped by 1 base and J by 7 bases, with 11 bases between them. Germline V gene sequence: CDR1 SGHVS, CDR2 FQNEAQ.

This clonotype came up a few times. The genes are TRBV7-8 and TRBJ1-5; weak D call: TRBD1 (5 bases). Germline V gene data show CDR1 as SGHVS and CDR2 as FQNEAQ. V was trimmed by 5 bases and J by 4 bases, leaving 12 bases between them. This CDR3 has 14 residues. The CDR3 DNA reads TGTGCCAGCAGCGGCCCGGGGGGGAATCAGCCCCAGCATTTT. Its protein product is CASSGPGGNQPQHF.

V and J are TRBV7-2 and TRBJ2-1; no firm D call. The CDR3 runs to 11 residues. V lost 3 bases and J lost 9, with 6 bases in between. CDR1 and CDR2 from the germline V gene are SGHTA and FQGNSA. The DNA for the CDR3 is TGTGCCAGCAGCTTTGTAACTGAGCAGTTCTTC. It specifies CASSFVTEQFF.

This clonotype was seen more than once but under ten times. The chain is built from TRBV6-2 or TRBV6-3 and TRBJ2-1, with 11 bases that match TRBD2. The CDR3 spans 14 residues. Unmatched junction bases numbered 9, after V lost 5 bases and J lost 12 bases. CDR1 and CDR2 from the germline V gene are MNHEY and SVGEGT. CDR3 sequence: CASSLAGGLNRQFF. DNA for the CDR3: TGTGCCAGCAGTCTAGCGGGAGGTCTTAATAGGCAGTTCTTC.

The chain couples TRBV4-2 to TRBJ2-1, with 8 bases fitting TRBD2. V shed 0 bases and J 4 bases; nucleotides not matched to a gene: 2. The CDR3 contains 15 residues. CDR1 is LGHNA and CDR2 is YNFKEQ in the germline V gene. The CDR3 DNA reads as TGTGCCAGCAGCCAAGAGGAGCGGGGGTACAATGAGCAGTTCTTC. It yields the protein CASSQEERGYNEQFF.

This clonotype was found many times. This chain connects TRBV7-2 to TRBJ2-4, with TRBD2 identical over 7 bases. J was trimmed by 6 bases and V by 4 bases; bases with no gene match: 9. This CDR3 has 15 amino acids. Germline values: CDR1 SGHTA, CDR2 FQGNSA. CDR3 DNA sequence: TGTGCCAGCAGCTCCGGGGCGGGAGTGTCAAACATTCAGTACTTC. Amino acid sequence: CASSSGAGVSNIQYF.